This T cell receptor beta chain is from a study of CD8+ T cells in alopecia areata. About the study: Tofacitinib dosing lasted 6 to 18 months, which was then followed by 6 months off drug.

V was pared by 2 bases and J by 6 bases, with 15 bases of the junction left unmatched. CDR3 length equals 19 residues. Per germline, CDR1 KGHSH and CDR2 LQKENI. This sample's treatment: oral pan-JAK inhibitor, 5-10 mg twice daily. Peripheral blood, together with lesional scalp punch biopsies, was collected from alopecia areata patients. With regard to this clone: Its antigen is still unknown.

Overall study findings and caveats: Across lesional scalp, and particularly alopecia totalis/universalis, clonality surpassed that of normal scalp.

cDNA prepared by RNA extraction and subsequent reverse transcription served as the template for sequencing. Repertoires were generated with immunoSEQ multiplex PCR, while TCRdb's copy carries only in-frame clones and drops some. The repertoire holds more than 200,000 clones, with 64% as singletons. This rearrangement joins TRBV18 to TRBJ1-6, with 8 bases that match TRBD1. This specimen consisted of CD4+ T cells sorted from blood, obtained at week 4, from a patient treated with tofacitinib. The source is a human donor with alopecia areata. CDR3 DNA: TGTGCCAGCTCACCAAGGGGCGGACAGGGCGCACTACTTAATTCACCCCTCCACTTT. Its protein is CASSPRGGQGALLNSPLHF.